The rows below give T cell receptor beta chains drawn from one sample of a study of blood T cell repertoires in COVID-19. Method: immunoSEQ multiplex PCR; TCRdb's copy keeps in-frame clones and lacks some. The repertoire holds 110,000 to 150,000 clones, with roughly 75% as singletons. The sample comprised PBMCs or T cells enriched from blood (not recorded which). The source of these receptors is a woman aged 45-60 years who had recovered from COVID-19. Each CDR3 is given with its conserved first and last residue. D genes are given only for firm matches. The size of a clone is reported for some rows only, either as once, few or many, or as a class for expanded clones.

CDR3 DNA: TGTGCCAGCAGTTTAATAGTAAGGACAGGAAGTGGCTACACCTTC; CDR3 protein: CASSLIVRTGSGYTF; D gene: TRBD1; V gene: TRBV28; J gene: TRBJ1-2; clone size: NA
CDR3 DNA: TGTGCCAGTAGTACGACAGGGGGCCAGGGGGAGCAGTACTTC; CDR3 protein: CASSTTGGQGEQYF; D gene: TRBD1; V gene: TRBV19; J gene: TRBJ2-7; clone size: NA
CDR3 DNA: TGCGCCAGCAGGATGGGGGGCCAAGAGACCCAGTACTTC; CDR3 protein: CASRMGGQETQYF; D gene: NA; V gene: TRBV5-1; J gene: TRBJ2-5; clone size: NA
CDR3 DNA: TGTGCCAGTAGTATAGGCAGGAGGAGAACCGGGGAGCTGTTTTTT; CDR3 protein: CASSIGRRRTGELFF; D gene: NA; V gene: TRBV19; J gene: TRBJ2-2; clone size: NA
CDR3 DNA: TGTGCCAGCAGCTCCGGGACTAGCGGGTTCAACGAGCAGTACTTC; CDR3 protein: CASSSGTSGFNEQYF; D gene: TRBD2; V gene: TRBV5-4; J gene: TRBJ2-7; clone size: few
CDR3 DNA: TGTGCCACCCGACCCCAGACAGGAAATATAGATGAGCAGTTCTTC; CDR3 protein: CATRPQTGNIDEQFF; D gene: NA; V gene: TRBV10-3; J gene: TRBJ2-1; clone size: NA
CDR3 DNA: TGTGCCTGGACTCAAAAGGGGGCCAACTATGGCTACACCTTC; CDR3 protein: CAWTQKGANYGYTF; D gene: TRBD1; V gene: TRBV30; J gene: TRBJ1-2; clone size: NA
CDR3 DNA: TGTGCCAGCAGCCCCCCCCAAGCCTATGGCTACACCTTC; CDR3 protein: CASSPPQAYGYTF; D gene: NA; V gene: TRBV6-9; J gene: TRBJ1-2; clone size: NA
CDR3 DNA: TGTGCCAGCAGCCCCCCCGATTCACCCCTCCACTTT; CDR3 protein: CASSPPDSPLHF; D gene: NA; V gene: TRBV7-6; J gene: TRBJ1-6; clone size: NA
CDR3 DNA: TGTGCCAGCAGCCAGAGACAGGGGTTGAACACTGAAGCTTTCTTT; CDR3 protein: CASSQRQGLNTEAFF; D gene: TRBD1; V gene: TRBV14; J gene: TRBJ1-1; clone size: NA
CDR3 DNA: TGTGCCAGCATACGCGCTACAGACAAAGTTGAAGCTTTCTTT; CDR3 protein: CASIRATDKVEAFF; D gene: NA; V gene: TRBV6-5; J gene: TRBJ1-1; clone size: once
CDR3 DNA: TGTGCCATCAGTGTTGGAGCCGGAGAAAAACTGTTTTTT; CDR3 protein: CAISVGAGEKLFF; D gene: NA; V gene: TRBV10-3; J gene: TRBJ1-4; clone size: NA
CDR3 DNA: TGTGCCAGCAGCCAAATTCCCGGGACTGGAAACACCATATATTTT; CDR3 protein: CASSQIPGTGNTIYF; D gene: NA; V gene: TRBV3-1/TRBV3-2; J gene: TRBJ1-3; clone size: NA
CDR3 DNA: TGTGCCAGCAGCTTAACAGGGGGCGATCAGCCCCAGCATTTT; CDR3 protein: CASSLTGGDQPQHF; D gene: TRBD1; V gene: TRBV7-3; J gene: TRBJ1-5; clone size: NA
CDR3 DNA: TGTGCCAGCCGTCCTGGGACACCAACTAATGAAAAACTGTTTTTT; CDR3 protein: CASRPGTPTNEKLFF; D gene: NA; V gene: TRBV6-5; J gene: TRBJ1-4; clone size: NA
CDR3 DNA: TGTGCCAGCAGTGTGGCCGGGTTAGATATCTATAATTCACCCCTCCACTTT; CDR3 protein: CASSVAGLDIYNSPLHF; D gene: NA; V gene: TRBV2; J gene: TRBJ1-6; clone size: NA
CDR3 DNA: TGTGCCAGCAGCAAGGGGTTGGTCGACAGGAAGGAGTATAGCAATCAGCCCCAGCATTTT; CDR3 protein: CASSKGLVDRKEYSNQPQHF; D gene: NA; V gene: TRBV21-1; J gene: TRBJ1-5; clone size: NA
CDR3 DNA: TGTGCCAGCAGTGACCCCGGGGCAGGGGGGCATCAGCCCCAGCATTTT; CDR3 protein: CASSDPGAGGHQPQHF; D gene: TRBD1; V gene: TRBV2; J gene: TRBJ1-5; clone size: NA
CDR3 DNA: TGTGCCAGCAGCCAATCGACAGGGACCTATGAGCAGTTCTTC; CDR3 protein: CASSQSTGTYEQFF; D gene: TRBD1; V gene: TRBV4-2; J gene: TRBJ2-1; clone size: once
CDR3 DNA: TGTGCCAGCATTAGACTAGCGGGGAGCACAGATACGCAGTATTTT; CDR3 protein: CASIRLAGSTDTQYF; D gene: TRBD2; V gene: TRBV27; J gene: TRBJ2-3; clone size: NA
CDR3 DNA: TGTGCCATCAGTGATTCGGTACAGGGGGATGGCTACACCTTC; CDR3 protein: CAISDSVQGDGYTF; D gene: TRBD1; V gene: TRBV10-3; J gene: TRBJ1-2; clone size: NA
CDR3 DNA: TGTGCCAGCAGTTTATGGGACAGGGGGGCCACCGGGGAGCTGTTTTTT; CDR3 protein: CASSLWDRGATGELFF; D gene: TRBD1; V gene: TRBV27; J gene: TRBJ2-2; clone size: NA
CDR3 DNA: TGTGCAAGTCGCTTAGGTTTGGACAGCATTGCAACTAATGAAAAACTGTTTTTT; CDR3 protein: CASRLGLDSIATNEKLFF; D gene: NA; V gene: TRBV12-2; J gene: TRBJ1-4; clone size: NA
CDR3 DNA: TGTGCCAGCAGTTTATCAGGGGTCTCTGGAAACACCATATATTTT; CDR3 protein: CASSLSGVSGNTIYF; D gene: NA; V gene: TRBV27; J gene: TRBJ1-3; clone size: NA
CDR3 DNA: TGTGCCAGTAGTATCCAGGCGTATAATGAAAAACTGTTTTTT; CDR3 protein: CASSIQAYNEKLFF; D gene: NA; V gene: TRBV19; J gene: TRBJ1-4; clone size: once
CDR3 DNA: TGTGCCACCAGCAGAGAGAGGGCAGTCTACAATGAGCAGTTCTTC; CDR3 protein: CATSRERAVYNEQFF; D gene: NA; V gene: TRBV15; J gene: TRBJ2-1; clone size: NA
CDR3 DNA: TGCGCCAGCAGCCAGGGACAGTCCTACGAGCAGTACTTC; CDR3 protein: CASSQGQSYEQYF; D gene: TRBD1; V gene: TRBV5-1; J gene: TRBJ2-7; clone size: many
CDR3 DNA: TGCGCCAGCAGCCAACGTCCAGGGGCGAACACTGAAGCTTTCTTT; CDR3 protein: CASSQRPGANTEAFF; D gene: NA; V gene: TRBV4-1; J gene: TRBJ1-1; clone size: NA
CDR3 DNA: TGTGCCAGCAGCTTAGGAGAGGAGGTTGGGGAGACCCAGTACTTC; CDR3 protein: CASSLGEEVGETQYF; D gene: NA; V gene: TRBV7-8; J gene: TRBJ2-5; clone size: NA
CDR3 DNA: TGTGCCAGCAGTGAGCCAGGGGGCCGGGCTGAAGCTTTCTTT; CDR3 protein: CASSEPGGRAEAFF; D gene: TRBD1; V gene: TRBV2; J gene: TRBJ1-1; clone size: NA
CDR3 DNA: TGTGCCACCCGAGGGGGAAATGAATGGACTGAAGCTTTCTTT; CDR3 protein: CATRGGNEWTEAFF; D gene: NA; V gene: TRBV24-1; J gene: TRBJ1-1; clone size: NA
CDR3 DNA: TGTGCCACCAGTGATCCTAGCGGGGGAACTACAGATACGCAGTATTTT; CDR3 protein: CATSDPSGGTTDTQYF; D gene: TRBD2; V gene: TRBV24-1; J gene: TRBJ2-3; clone size: NA
CDR3 DNA: TGTGCCTGGGCTAACAGGGTTTTTAGCGAGCAGTACTTC; CDR3 protein: CAWANRVFSEQYF; D gene: NA; V gene: TRBV30; J gene: TRBJ2-7; clone size: NA
CDR3 DNA: TGTGCCAGCAGCTTGTTGACAGGTGGCGGCTACACCTTC; CDR3 protein: CASSLLTGGGYTF; D gene: NA; V gene: TRBV7-9; J gene: TRBJ1-2; clone size: NA
CDR3 DNA: TGCGCCAGCAGGAAAAGACAGGGGCCCTTTTTGAACACCGGGGAGCTGTTTTTT; CDR3 protein: CASRKRQGPFLNTGELFF; D gene: TRBD1; V gene: TRBV10-2; J gene: TRBJ2-2; clone size: NA
CDR3 DNA: TGTGCCAGCAGCGTAATGGGGGCAGGCGGTGCGGATGAGCAGTTCTTC; CDR3 protein: CASSVMGAGGADEQFF; D gene: NA; V gene: TRBV9; J gene: TRBJ2-1; clone size: few
CDR3 DNA: TGTGCCAGCAGTGAAGGGGCGCGGGGACTCACAGATACGCAGTATTTT; CDR3 protein: CASSEGARGLTDTQYF; D gene: NA; V gene: TRBV2; J gene: TRBJ2-3; clone size: once
CDR3 DNA: TGTGCCAGCAGTTACTCGATAGCAGTCTCCTACGAGCAGTACTTC; CDR3 protein: CASSYSIAVSYEQYF; D gene: NA; V gene: TRBV6-5; J gene: TRBJ2-7; clone size: NA
CDR3 DNA: TGTGCTAGTGGATTAGCGTCACGGGCAGATACGCAGTATTTT; CDR3 protein: CASGLASRADTQYF; D gene: NA; V gene: TRBV12-5; J gene: TRBJ2-3; clone size: NA
CDR3 DNA: TGTGCCAGCAGCTCGACAGGAGGAGCCCCGTCCTACGAGCAGTACTTC; CDR3 protein: CASSSTGGAPSYEQYF; D gene: NA; V gene: TRBV7-6; J gene: TRBJ2-7; clone size: NA
CDR3 DNA: TGTGCCAGCAGCTTAGGGGGGGGCGATGAGCAGTTCTTC; CDR3 protein: CASSLGGGDEQFF; D gene: NA; V gene: TRBV7-8; J gene: TRBJ2-1; clone size: NA
CDR3 DNA: TGTGCCAGCAGCCAAGGGACTAGCGGTACCTACGAGCAGTACTTC; CDR3 protein: CASSQGTSGTYEQYF; D gene: TRBD2; V gene: TRBV4-2; J gene: TRBJ2-7; clone size: NA
CDR3 DNA: TGTGCCAGCAGAATATCAACAGGGGAACTTGAAGCTTTCTTT; CDR3 protein: CASRISTGELEAFF; D gene: TRBD1; V gene: TRBV6-5; J gene: TRBJ1-1; clone size: NA
CDR3 DNA: TGTGCCAGCAGCCTAACGGGGGGGTATGAGCAGTTCTTC; CDR3 protein: CASSLTGGYEQFF; D gene: TRBD2; V gene: TRBV28; J gene: TRBJ2-1; clone size: many
CDR3 DNA: TGCGCCAGCAGCCAAGATATGGAGGGGTACACTGAAGCTTTCTTT; CDR3 protein: CASSQDMEGYTEAFF; D gene: NA; V gene: TRBV4-1; J gene: TRBJ1-1; clone size: once
CDR3 DNA: TGTGCCAGCAGTCCCGGGACAGGGACAGATACGCAGTATTTT; CDR3 protein: CASSPGTGTDTQYF; D gene: TRBD1; V gene: TRBV2; J gene: TRBJ2-3; clone size: NA
CDR3 DNA: TGTGCCAGTGGGACAGGAGATACGCAGTATTTT; CDR3 protein: CASGTGDTQYF; D gene: TRBD1; V gene: TRBV19; J gene: TRBJ2-3; clone size: NA
CDR3 DNA: TGTGCCACCAGACAGGGGGCTAGCAATCAGCCCCAGCATTTT; CDR3 protein: CATRQGASNQPQHF; D gene: TRBD1; V gene: TRBV15; J gene: TRBJ1-5; clone size: NA
CDR3 DNA: TGTGCCAGCAGCTTAGGGCGGCGCCCCACCGGGGAGCTGTTTTTT; CDR3 protein: CASSLGRRPTGELFF; D gene: NA; V gene: TRBV11-1; J gene: TRBJ2-2; clone size: NA
CDR3 DNA: TGTGCCAGCAAGGACAGGGTTTACGAGCAGTACTTC; CDR3 protein: CASKDRVYEQYF; D gene: TRBD1; V gene: TRBV2; J gene: TRBJ2-7; clone size: NA